A single sample gave rise to the 9 T cell receptor beta chains below, sequenced in a study of blood T cell repertoires in COVID-19. Profiling relied on immunoSEQ multiplex PCR, and the TCRdb table lists in-frame clones only, not all of them. The table lists 100,000 to 150,000 clones, approximately 80% of them singletons, with about 40% in the top ten. Sequenced sample: peripheral blood. All receptors derive from a man aged 35 to 55 with active or convalescent COVID-19.

The DNA of the CDR3 is TGCGCCAGCAGTCGAGAGACAGGGACCTACGAGCAGTACTTC. Amino acids: CASSRETGTYEQYF. This chain connects TRBV5-1 to TRBJ2-7, with 7 bases fitting TRBD1. The CDR3 totals 14 residues. After removal of 5 bases from V and 2 bases from J, the junction contained 7 bases not matched to a gene. CDR1 and CDR2 from the germline V gene are SGHRS and YFSETQ. Full variable domain (missing parts from reference TRBV5-1 and TRBJ2-7): KAGVTQTPRYLIKTRGQQVTLSCSPISGHRSVSWYQQTPGQGLQFLFEYFSETQRNKGNFPGRFSGRQFSNSRSEMNVSTLELGDSALYLCASSRETGTYEQYFGPGTRLTVT.

The DNA for the CDR3 is TGTGCCAGCTCACCACTGTCTACCGGGGAGCTGTTTTTT. Its protein is CASSPLSTGELFF. The chain uses TRBV18 and TRBJ2-2, with D unclear. The CDR3 extends over 13 amino acids. Germline-derived CDR1 and CDR2 are KGHSH and LQKENI. V dropped 1 base and J dropped 5 bases, with 5 bases sitting between them.

J is TRBJ1-2 and V is TRBV25-1; D call uncertain. V was shortened by 3 bases and J by 7 bases, with 6 bases between the two germline ends. The CDR3 spans 11 residues. CDR1 is MGHDK, CDR2 SYGVNS, per germline. CDR3 coding DNA: TGTGCCAGCAGTGATTCTTTTGGCTACACCTTC. Its translation is CASSDSFGYTF.

This chain joins TRBV11-3 and TRBJ1-1; 8 bases align to TRBD1. CDR1 and CDR2 (germline): SGHNT, YENEEA. The CDR3 loop spans 18 amino acids. Trimming removed 0 bases from V and 5 bases from J; junction bases left unmatched: 14. The CDR3 region is CASSLDSPWQGARTEAFF. The CDR3 bases are TGTGCCAGCAGCTTAGACTCTCCGTGGCAGGGGGCGCGAACTGAAGCTTTCTTT.

V usage is TRBV29-1 and J usage is TRBJ1-1; D unclear. The CDR3 is made up of 12 amino acids. CDR1 is SQVTM, CDR2 ANQGSEA, per germline. V lost 3 bases and J 6 bases, leaving 11 bases between the germline ends. CDR3 loop: CSVDEGLAEAFF. Here the CDR3 DNA reads TGCAGCGTTGACGAGGGCTTGGCTGAAGCTTTCTTT.

The V call is TRBV6-5, the J call TRBJ1-5, with no clear D. V lost 2 bases and J lost 4, with 9 bases in between. Germline lookup yields CDR1 MNHEY and CDR2 SVGAGI. CDR3 length: 14 amino acids. CDR3 nucleotides: TGTGCCAGCAGTTACGGGCCGGGGAATCAGCCCCAGCATTTT. Its translation is CASSYGPGNQPQHF.

The chain has TRBV27 and TRBJ2-1, with 13 positions matching TRBD2. This CDR3 contains 20 residues. Trimming cost V 6 bases and J 1 base; bases outside gene matches: 15. CDR1 and CDR2 (germline): MNHEY, SMNVEV (reference sequence). CDR3 coding DNA: TGTGCCAGCAGCCACCTCCGACTAGCGGGGGGCCCCATTTCCTACAATGAGCAGTTCTTC. Amino acid sequence: CASSHLRLAGGPISYNEQFF.

This chain links TRBV6-6 with TRBJ2-5; no definite D call. The CDR3 sequence is 17 residues long. Germline-derived CDR1 and CDR2 are MNHNY and SVGAGI (reference sequence). Trimming removed 5 bases from V and 2 bases from J, with 21 bases in between. CDR3 in DNA: TGTGCCAGCAGTCAGACCCTAGTAGAGTCGCGGCAAGAGACCCAGTACTTC. Amino acid sequence: CASSQTLVESRQETQYF.

The chain combines TRBV5-4 with TRBJ1-4, with D possibly matching TRBD1 (6 bases). V was trimmed by 0 bases and J by 3 bases, leaving 9 bases between them. The CDR3 spans 15 residues. Germline values: CDR1 SGHNT, CDR2 YYREEE (reference sequence). Here the CDR3 DNA reads TGTGCCAGCAGCTTGGGACAGGCACCTAATGAAAAACTGTTTTTT. It encodes CASSLGQAPNEKLFF. Full variable domain (rest looked up from reference TRBV5-4 and TRBJ1-4): ETGVTQSPTHLIKTRGQQVTLRCSSQSGHNTVSWYQQALGQGPQFIFQYYREEENGRGNFPPRFSGLQFPNYSSELNVNALELDDSALYLCASSLGQAPNEKLFFGSGTQLSVL.